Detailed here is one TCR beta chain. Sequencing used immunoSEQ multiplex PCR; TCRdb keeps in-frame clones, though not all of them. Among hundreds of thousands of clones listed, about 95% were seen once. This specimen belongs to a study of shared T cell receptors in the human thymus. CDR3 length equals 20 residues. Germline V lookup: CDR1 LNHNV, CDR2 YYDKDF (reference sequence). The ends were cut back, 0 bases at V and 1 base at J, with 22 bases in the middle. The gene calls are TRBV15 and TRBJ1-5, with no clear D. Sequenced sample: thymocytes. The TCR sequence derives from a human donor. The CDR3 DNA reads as TGTGCCACCAGCAGAGATCTCTCCGGGGAACCCCCTATAAGCAATCAGCCCCAGCATTTT. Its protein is CATSRDLSGEPPISNQPQHF.